This entry lists 24 T cell receptor beta chains sequenced from one sample in a study of blood T cell repertoires in COVID-19. The protocol was immunoSEQ multiplex PCR, while the TCRdb copy is restricted to in-frame clones and leaves out a portion. The table records 150,000 to 200,000 clones, about 80% of them present only once. Sample: peripheral blood. The receptor source for this set is a man aged 55 to 70 with acute or convalescent COVID-19.

The genes are TRBV10-3 and TRBJ2-7; TRBD1 is a possible D gene (6 bases). From germline, CDR1 is ENHRY and CDR2 SYGVKD. Trimming shortened V by 6 bases and J by 2 bases, and 14 bases separated the two germline ends. The CDR3 extends over 14 amino acids. Here the CDR3 DNA reads TGTGCCATCAGACAGGACAGAGCAACCTACGAGCAGTACTTC. Amino acid sequence: CAIRQDRATYEQYF.

This chain uses TRBV15 with TRBJ2-2, with a weak D call TRBD1 (6 bases). The V end was cut by 3 bases, the J end by 2 bases, with 10 bases between. This CDR3 spans 15 amino acids. The germline gives CDR1 LNHNV, CDR2 YYDKDF (reference sequence). CDR3: CATSRGDTNTGELFF. CDR3 nucleotide sequence: TGTGCCACCAGCAGGGGGGACACCAACACCGGGGAGCTGTTTTTT.

V and J are TRBV5-6 and TRBJ1-5, with D tentatively TRBD1 (6 bases). The germline V gene encodes CDR1 SGHDT and CDR2 YYEEEE. V lost 4 bases and J 4 bases, leaving 12 bases between the germline ends. This CDR3 contains 14 residues. CDR3 sequence (DNA): TGTGCCAGCAGCCGGACAGAGACGAATCAGCCCCAGCATTTT. This sequence encodes CASSRTETNQPQHF.

V gene TRBV27 combines with J gene TRBJ2-3, with 8 bases identical to TRBD1. The CDR3 runs to 14 residues. V gave up 4 bases and J gave up 6 bases; unmatched junction bases: 6. The germline CDR1 and CDR2 sequences are MNHEY and SMNVEV (reference sequence). The CDR3 sequence: CASSSGQGWDTQYF. The CDR3 region has the DNA TGTGCCAGCAGTTCCGGACAGGGATGGGATACGCAGTATTTT.

This clone has more than one count but fewer than ten. The chain has TRBV2 and TRBJ2-7; 8 bases match TRBD1. Unmatched junction bases numbered 4, after V lost 4 bases and J lost 5 bases. CDR3 length: 13 residues. The germline CDR1 and CDR2 sequences are SNHLY and FYNNEI. This CDR3 is CASSGSGGDEQYF. CDR3 nucleotide sequence: TGTGCCAGCAGTGGTTCAGGGGGCGACGAGCAGTACTTC. The complete variable domain, with remaining parts taken from reference TRBV2 and TRBJ2-7, reads EPEVTQTPSHQVTQMGQEVILRCVPISNHLYFYWYRQILGQKVEFLVSFYNNEISEKSEIFDDQFSVERPDGSNFTLKIRSTKLEDSAMYFCASSGSGGDEQYFGPGTRLTVT.

In this sample, this clone turned up a few times. This chain joins TRBV19 and TRBJ1-1; D not certain. Germline loops: CDR1 LNHDA, CDR2 SQIVND (reference sequence). The CDR3 sequence is 16 residues long. V dropped 7 bases and J dropped 2 bases, with 20 bases sitting between them. The CDR3: CASKTENRGLNTEAFF. The CDR3, as DNA: TGTGCCAGTAAAACTGAGAACCGAGGGTTAAACACTGAAGCTTTCTTT. Filled out from reference TRBV19 and TRBJ1-1, the complete variable domain reads DGGITQSPKYLFRKEGQNVTLSCEQNLNHDAMYWYRQDPGQGLRLIYYSQIVNDFQKGDIAEGYSVSREKKESFPLTVTSAQKNPTAFYLCASKTENRGLNTEAFFGQGTRLTVV.

The chain links TRBV20-1 to TRBJ2-5, with TRBD1 as a possible D gene (5 bases). The CDR3 has 11 amino acids. V lost 7 bases and J lost 3, with 9 bases in between. Germline assignment: CDR1 DFQATT and CDR2 SNEGSKA (reference sequence). DNA of the CDR3: TGCAGTGTTGGCAGGGAAGAGACCCAGTACTTC. Its protein product is CSVGREETQYF.

The rearrangement links TRBV15 to TRBJ1-1, with no clear D. The germline V gene encodes CDR1 LNHNV and CDR2 YYDKDF (reference sequence). V was clipped by 5 bases and J by 3 bases, with 7 bases between them. This CDR3 comprises 12 residues. In DNA form, the CDR3 reads TGTGCCACCAGCGACTGGGACACTGAAGCTTTCTTT. Translation gives CATSDWDTEAFF.

The V and J genes are TRBV9 and TRBJ2-1; a possible D gene is TRBD1 (6 bases). V lost 4 bases and J lost 9, with 11 bases in between. Germline assignment: CDR1 SGDLS and CDR2 YYNGEE. The CDR3 runs 12 residues. Here the CDR3 reads CASSKGVGEQFF. The CDR3 bases are TGTGCCAGCAGCAAGGGGGTGGGTGAGCAGTTCTTC.

This chain links TRBV10-3 with TRBJ2-4; possible D gene TRBD1, 6 bases. The germline CDR1 and CDR2 sequences are ENHRY and SYGVKD. Deletions cut 4 bases from V and 5 bases from J, with 9 bases between. The CDR3 covers 13 residues. The CDR3 is CAISAGAENIQYF. As DNA, the CDR3 is TGTGCCATCAGTGCAGGGGCAGAAAACATTCAGTACTTC.

The chain is built from TRBV3-1 (or the pseudogene TRBV3-2) and TRBJ1-2; 12 nucleotides line up with TRBD1. The J segment lost 8 bases and the V segment lost 3 bases, leaving 7 bases of the junction unmatched. CDR3 length: 15 residues. Germline loops: CDR1 LGHDT, CDR2 YNNKEL (reference sequence). The CDR3 nucleotides are TGTGCCAGCAGCCAGGCCGGGACAGGGGGCGGGGGCTACACCTTC. It translates to CASSQAGTGGGGYTF.

The chain links TRBV7-7 to TRBJ2-5; TRBD2 matches 10 bases. In germline, CDR1 is SSHAT, CDR2 FNYEAQ (reference sequence). The ends lost 1 base at V and 3 bases at J; junction bases unmatched: 2. The CDR3 is made up of 15 amino acids. The DNA of the CDR3 is TGTGCCAGCAGCTTAGGGCTAGCGGGGGAAGAGACCCAGTACTTC. It encodes CASSLGLAGEETQYF.

This chain links TRBV29-1 with TRBJ1-2, with a weak D call TRBD1 (5 bases). This CDR3 contains 13 residues. V was cut by 7 bases and J by 4 bases, with 16 bases left in between. Germline V lookup: CDR1 SQVTM, CDR2 ANQGSEA. The CDR3 spells CSAGGTDRYGYTF. DNA for the CDR3: TGCAGCGCCGGAGGGACTGATCGCTATGGCTACACCTTC.

This chain joins TRBV10-3 and TRBJ2-2, with 8 positions matching TRBD1. This CDR3 spans 14 amino acids. V dropped 6 bases and J dropped 3; count of bases not matched to a gene: 3. Germline V lookup: CDR1 ENHRY, CDR2 SYGVKD. CDR3 DNA: TGTGCCATCAGGGGACAGGAGGACACCGGGGAGCTGTTTTTT. Residues: CAIRGQEDTGELFF.

V usage is TRBV19 and J usage is TRBJ1-2, with D possibly TRBD1 on 5 matching bases. V lost 6 bases to trimming and J lost 8 bases, with 13 bases between them. The CDR3 totals 12 residues. Per the germline V gene, CDR1 is LNHDA and CDR2 is SQIVND (reference sequence). The CDR3 region is CASSQGGKGYTF. The CDR3 DNA sequence: TGTGCCAGTAGCCAGGGAGGGAAGGGCTACACCTTC.

The CDR3: CASSFGQGASEEQFF. In DNA, the CDR3 is TGTGCCAGCAGCTTTGGACAGGGGGCTTCCGAGGAGCAGTTCTTC. The chain has TRBV7-2 and TRBJ2-1; TRBD1 agrees at 11 bases. In germline, CDR1 is SGHTA, CDR2 FQGNSA. There are 15 residues in the CDR3. J was trimmed by 10 bases and V by 3 bases; bases with no gene match: 8. Complete variable domain (other parts from reference TRBV7-2 and TRBJ2-1): GAGVSQSPSNKVTEKGKDVELRCDPISGHTALYWYRQSLGQGLEFLIYFQGNSAPDKSGLPSDRFSAERTGGSVSTLTIQRTQQEDSAVYLCASSFGQGASEEQFFGPGTRLTVL.

This clone was seen a single time. The V gene is TRBV4-1, the J gene TRBJ2-5, with a tentative D call TRBD2 (6 bases). V lost 2 bases to trimming and J lost 5 bases, with 9 bases between them. In germline, CDR1 is MGHRA, CDR2 YSYEKL. This CDR3 has 13 residues. In nucleotides, the CDR3 is TGCGCCAGCAGCCAACGGGACTGGGAGACCCAGTACTTC. It encodes CASSQRDWETQYF.

The V gene is TRBV4-2, the J gene TRBJ2-5, with 9 bases matching TRBD1. Germline V gene data show CDR1 as LGHNA and CDR2 as YNFKEQ. Losses at the gene ends were 0 bases for V and 11 bases for J; bases not matched to a gene: 10. The CDR3 covers 15 residues. In DNA, the CDR3 is TGTGCCAGCAGCCAAGATACGGGACAGGGTAGCGGGCAGTACTTC. Protein sequence: CASSQDTGQGSGQYF.

The V call is TRBV4-3, the J call TRBJ2-1; 11 bases map to TRBD2. The trim removed 2 bases at V and 0 bases at J, leaving 9 bases unmatched. CDR1 is LGHNA and CDR2 is YSLEER in the germline V gene. This CDR3 comprises 19 residues. CDR3 coding DNA: TGCGCCAGCAGCCAATTAGCGGGGGGGCGATTCGGCTCCTACAATGAGCAGTTCTTC. Protein: CASSQLAGGRFGSYNEQFF.

The chain links TRBV7-2 to TRBJ1-4; 9 bases match TRBD1. V was clipped by 5 bases and J by 4 bases; unmatched bases: 8. Germline V gene lookup returns CDR1 SGHTA and CDR2 FQGNSA. This CDR3 is built from 16 residues. CDR3 DNA sequence: TGTGCCAGCAGCCGGTCACCGGGACAGGGTAATGAAAAACTGTTTTTT. Protein: CASSRSPGQGNEKLFF.

CDR3 bases: TGTGCCAGCAGCTCTTTAGCGGGGGGGCTCCCAGATACGCAGTATTTT. Its protein product is CASSSLAGGLPDTQYF. This sequence joins TRBV9 and TRBJ2-3; 11 nucleotides match TRBD2. Germline V gives CDR1 SGDLS, CDR2 YYNGEE. The V segment lost 4 bases and the J segment 4 bases; nucleotides outside the gene matches: 8. CDR3 length: 16 residues.

CDR3 DNA: TGCGCCAGCAGCCCCGAGCCCGACATGAACACTGAAGCTTTCTTT. It yields the protein CASSPEPDMNTEAFF. The chain carries TRBV5-1 and TRBJ1-1; D is undetermined. The length of the CDR3 is 15 residues. The germline gives CDR1 SGHRS, CDR2 YFSETQ. Trimming pared 4 bases from V and 0 bases from J, leaving 13 bases between.

This rearrangement joins TRBV11-2 to TRBJ2-1; TRBD1 matches at 8 bases. This CDR3 is 13 amino acids long. Per germline, CDR1 SGHAT and CDR2 FQNNGV. J gave up 1 base and V 10 bases, and 3 bases lay outside the gene matches. CDR3 sequence (DNA): TGTGCCACTGGGACAGGTTCCTACAATGAGCAGTTCTTC. Its protein product is CATGTGSYNEQFF.

V and J are TRBV7-8 and TRBJ2-7; possibly TRBD1 for D (6 bases). Trimming shortened V by 1 base and J by 5 bases, and 15 bases separated the two germline ends. Germline CDR1 and CDR2: SGHVS and FQNEAQ. The CDR3 sequence is 15 residues long. The DNA of the CDR3 is TGTGCCAGCAGCTTAGGGCAGGGGATTTTCGACGAGCAGTACTTC. It encodes CASSLGQGIFDEQYF.